The 21 T cell receptor beta chains listed next were all sequenced from one sample in a study of blood T cell repertoires in COVID-19 (dated by TCRdb to 2018 to 2020). Libraries were prepared through the immunoSEQ multiplex PCR assay. In TCRdb, the immuneACCESS table is reduced to in-frame sequences with V and J assigned. These tables do not hold every clone; where another copy was compared, an unresolved V gene accounts for under half, and the others remain unexplained. The sample table lists roughly 64,000 clones, 65% to 90% of them with a count of one. Roughly 1.2% of the sample comes from the top ten. Sequenced: peripheral blood. The receptors here all came from a man aged 35 to 55 with acute or convalescent COVID-19.

This chain joins TRBV7-9 and TRBJ1-1, with TRBD1 matching 11 bases. This CDR3 region has 14 residues. CDR1 and CDR2 (germline): SEHNR, FQNEAQ (reference sequence). V shed 6 bases, J shed 4 bases, and the junction held 4 bases outside the gene matches. The CDR3 region has the DNA TGTGCCAGCAGTAAGGGGACAGGGGGCACTGAAGCTTTCTTT. Translating it yields CASSKGTGGTEAFF.

In its sample, this clone was seen a few times. The V gene is TRBV30, the J gene TRBJ1-1, with D perhaps matching TRBD1 (5 bases). Trimming stripped 8 bases from V and 8 bases from J, with 15 bases between. The length of the CDR3 is 11 residues. CDR1 GTSNPN and CDR2 SVGIG come from the germline V gene (reference sequence). The CDR3 here is CAGYRRGEAFF. In nucleotides, the CDR3 is TGTGCCGGTTACAGGAGGGGCGAAGCTTTCTTT.

On this clone: The same CDR3 also results from other DNA sequences found in this sample. This chain uses TRBV6-5 with TRBJ1-1, with D possibly TRBD1 on 5 matching bases. Germline V gene lookup returns CDR1 MNHEY and CDR2 SVGAGI. V lost 3 bases, J lost 1 base, and 6 bases lay in between. CDR3 size: 13 residues. CDR3 in amino acids: CASSYTGNTEAFF. The CDR3 nucleotides are TGTGCCAGCAGTTATACAGGGAACACTGAAGCTTTCTTT.

V and J are TRBV2 and TRBJ1-2, with TRBD1 identical over 7 bases. The CDR3 has 13 amino acids. J was trimmed by 2 bases and V by 9 bases; bases with no gene match: 6. CDR1 is SNHLY, CDR2 FYNNEI, per germline. CDR3 DNA: TGTGCCAGGAGGCTGACAGGGAACTATGGCTACACCTTC. Its translation is CARRLTGNYGYTF.

This chain links TRBV24-1 with TRBJ1-2; the D gene is possibly TRBD1 (6 bases). The germline CDR1 and CDR2 sequences are KGHDR and SFDVKD. The length of the CDR3 is 14 residues. V lost 7 bases and J lost 2, with 13 bases in between. The CDR3 region is CATSKRDTNYGYTF. The CDR3 DNA reads as TGTGCCACCAGCAAACGGGACACAAACTATGGCTACACCTTC.

The chain employs TRBV28 and TRBJ2-1, with 15 bases aligning to TRBD2. The V segment lost 5 bases and the J segment 9 bases; nucleotides outside the gene matches: 2. Germline-derived CDR1 and CDR2 are MDHEN and SYDVKM. This CDR3 comprises 14 residues. CDR3 in amino acids: CASSRTSGGVEQFF. In DNA form, the CDR3 reads TGTGCCAGCAGTCGGACTAGCGGGGGGGTTGAGCAGTTCTTC. Supplemented by reference TRBV28 and TRBJ2-1, the full variable domain reads DVKVTQSSRYLVKRTGEKVFLECVQDMDHENMFWYRQDPGLGLRLIYFSYDVKMKEKGDIPEGYSVSREKKERFSLILESASTNQTSMYLCASSRTSGGVEQFFGPGTRLTVL.

V gene TRBV5-8 combines with J gene TRBJ2-1; 13 nucleotides match TRBD2. Germline CDR1 is SGHTS and CDR2 is YDEGEE. J was trimmed by 7 bases and V by 2 bases; bases with no gene match: 3. This CDR3 is built from 15 residues. CDR3 nucleotide sequence: TGTGCCAGCAGCTTTCAACTAGCGGGGGGGAATGAGCAGTTCTTC. Translation gives CASSFQLAGGNEQFF.

The rearrangement links TRBV19 to TRBJ2-6; D gene uncertain. V was cut by 3 bases and J by 1 base, with 7 bases left in between. The CDR3 loop spans 15 amino acids. Per the germline V gene, CDR1 is LNHDA and CDR2 is SQIVND (reference sequence). CDR3 bases: TGTGCCAGTAGTATTTCAGGATCTGGGGCCAACGTCCTGACTTTC. It encodes CASSISGSGANVLTF.

J is TRBJ1-6 and V is TRBV5-5; D is undetermined. Germline values: CDR1 SGHKS, CDR2 YYEKEE (reference sequence). Trimming cost V 4 bases and J 4 bases, with 12 bases left between them. This CDR3 comprises 15 residues. The CDR3 loop is CASSPGTTYNSPLHF. The CDR3 DNA reads TGTGCCAGCAGCCCGGGAACTACTTATAATTCACCCCTCCACTTT.

The rearrangement uses TRBV4-1 and TRBJ2-3, with D possibly matching TRBD1 (6 bases). The V end lost 4 bases, the J end lost 4 bases, and 18 bases lay between the germline ends. CDR3 length: 16 amino acids. Germline CDR1 and CDR2: MGHRA and YSYEKL. CDR3 nucleotide sequence: TGCGCCAGCAGCCCATGGGTGGGGGCCGGGGCAGATACGCAGTATTTT. This translates into CASSPWVGAGADTQYF.

V gene TRBV4-1 combines with J gene TRBJ2-2, with 7 bases fitting TRBD1. The CDR3 runs to 16 residues. Germline V gene data show CDR1 as MGHRA and CDR2 as YSYEKL. With 4 bases clipped from V and 0 bases from J, the junction kept 5 bases outside the gene matches. The CDR3 DNA is TGCGCCAGCAGCCCCCAAGGACAGGCGAACACCGGGGAGCTGTTTTTT. Residues: CASSPQGQANTGELFF.

The CDR3 DNA reads as TGTGCCAGCAGCTTAGATGGAAGGACTAGCGGGTCTCAAGAGACCCAGTACTTC. Residues: CASSLDGRTSGSQETQYF. The chain couples TRBV11-3 to TRBJ2-5; TRBD2 aligns across 11 bases. V trimming: 0 bases; J trimming: 2 bases; junction bases outside the gene matches: 8. The CDR3 is 18 residues long. In germline, CDR1 is SGHNT, CDR2 YENEEA.

This sequence joins TRBV24-1 and TRBJ2-5; 7 positions match TRBD1. The CDR3 has 14 residues. The V and J ends lost 4 bases and 5 bases, in that order; junction bases with no gene match: 6. Germline lookup yields CDR1 KGHDR and CDR2 SFDVKD. The CDR3 loop is CATSDADREETQYF. Here the CDR3 DNA reads TGTGCCACCAGTGACGCCGACAGGGAGGAGACCCAGTACTTC.

The CDR3 DNA follows: TGCGCCAGCAGTGAGTCCCGGGGAGGTACGCAGTATTTT. The encoded protein is CASSESRGGTQYF. The chain carries TRBV10-1 and TRBJ2-3; maybe TRBD2 (6 bases). Per germline, CDR1 WNHNN and CDR2 SYGVQD (reference sequence). The CDR3 length is 13 residues. V gave up 0 bases and J gave up 8 bases, with 9 bases separating them.

This clone was picked up a small number of times. The V and J genes are TRBV7-9 and TRBJ1-5; 10 bases are shared with TRBD1. Trimming took 5 bases from V and 4 from J; bases not matched to a gene: 5. CDR1 is SEHNR, CDR2 FQNEAQ, per germline (reference sequence). The CDR3 covers 15 residues. Here the CDR3 reads CASSAGQGQNQPQHF. The CDR3 region has the DNA TGTGCCAGCAGCGCGGGACAGGGGCAAAATCAGCCCCAGCATTTT.

The rearrangement links TRBV5-1 to TRBJ2-7, with D perhaps TRBD1 (6 bases). Germline CDR1 and CDR2: SGHRS and YFSETQ. There are 15 residues in the CDR3. V gave up 1 base and J gave up 6 bases, with 17 bases separating them. The CDR3 nucleotides read TGCGCCAGCAGCTTGACTGGGCCCTGGGGGCCCGAGCAGTACTTC. This gives the protein CASSLTGPWGPEQYF.

V and J are TRBV29-1 and TRBJ2-7, with 9 bases identical to TRBD1. CDR1 SQVTM and CDR2 ANQGSEA come from the germline V gene. The CDR3 sequence is 15 residues long. The junction had 5 bases not matched to a gene; V was cut back by 0 bases and J by 2 bases. CDR3 in DNA: TGCAGCGTTGAAGATCCGGACAGGGGACCCTACGAGCAGTACTTC. This translates into CSVEDPDRGPYEQYF.

This clone was recorded once. The chain joins TRBV5-1 to TRBJ1-2; no clear D gene. Germline V gene data show CDR1 as SGHRS and CDR2 as YFSETQ. CDR3 size: 13 residues. Trimming stripped 0 bases from V and 6 bases from J, with 9 bases between. CDR3 region: CASSLAARNGYTF. DNA for the CDR3: TGCGCCAGCAGCTTGGCCGCGCGGAATGGCTACACCTTC.

V gene TRBV20-1 combines with J gene TRBJ1-5, with D unclear. V lost 3 bases to trimming and J lost 5 bases, with 11 bases between them. Looked up from germline, CDR1 is DFQATT and CDR2 is SNEGSKA (reference sequence). The CDR3 contains 13 residues. The DNA of the CDR3 is TGCAGTGCTAGTGGAGGGCCCGATCAGCCCCAGCATTTT. Translating it yields CSASGGPDQPQHF.

The chain carries TRBV25-1 and TRBJ2-3, with a possible D match to TRBD1 (6 bases). Germline CDR1 is MGHDK and CDR2 is SYGVNS. The CDR3 runs 14 residues. Trimming shortened V by 5 bases and J by 3 bases, and 12 bases separated the two germline ends. The CDR3 bases are TGTGCCAGCAGTTTCCCAGGGGCTACAGATACGCAGTATTTT. Amino acid sequence: CASSFPGATDTQYF. Variable domain in full (rest from reference TRBV25-1 and TRBJ2-3): EADIYQTPRYLVIGTGKKITLECSQTMGHDKMYWYQQDPGMELHLIHYSYGVNSTEKGDLSSESTVSRIRTEHFPLTLESARPSHTSQYLCASSFPGATDTQYFGPGTRLTVL.

The chain links TRBV5-1 to TRBJ1-1; TRBD1 is a possible D gene (6 bases). Germline loops: CDR1 SGHRS, CDR2 YFSETQ. The CDR3 length is 15 residues. V was shortened by 5 bases and J by 6 bases, with 20 bases between the two germline ends. The CDR3 here is CASRPYGGAPAEAFF. In nucleotides, the CDR3 is TGCGCCAGCAGACCCTATGGGGGGGCGCCGGCTGAAGCTTTCTTT.